These T cell receptor beta chains were read from a single sample in a study of T cells after yellow fever vaccination. One entry per CDR3 protein, called by TCRdb with MiXCR from the 5' RACE reads. Among roughly 250,000 distinct CDR3 sequences listed, roughly 13% were seen once. Specimen: CD4+ T cells sorted from PBMCs, collected 45 days after the yellow fever booster vaccination. Receptor source: a man aged 25 to 40 who received the YFV17D yellow fever vaccine. Both conserved end residues are part of each CDR3. Clone size is stated in some rows and not others, as once, few, many or a class when expanded.

J,size,V,CDR3
TRBJ2-1,NA,TRBV3-1,CASSQDGLASDEQFF
TRBJ1-2,few,TRBV4-3,CASSQGTGGSYGYTF
TRBJ2-2,few,TRBV20-1,CSAPAAASGNTGELFF
TRBJ2-1,few,TRBV5-6,CASGWVAGAGEQFF
TRBJ2-4,few,TRBV5-1,CASSLGQGKNIQYF
TRBJ2-5,NA,TRBV29-1,CSAGQGWETQYF
TRBJ2-1,few,TRBV5-1,CASSLPLVAGGGEQFF
TRBJ1-1,few,TRBV12-3/TRBV12-4,CASSPETGLYTEAFF
TRBJ2-3,NA,TRBV14,CASNKLTGPTDTQYF
TRBJ1-6,NA,TRBV27,CASRPPGQGHSPLHF
TRBJ2-1,NA,TRBV12-3/TRBV12-4,CASSGPPDGYEQFF
TRBJ2-1,NA,TRBV6-6,CASRGGTGEQFF
TRBJ2-5,NA,TRBV10-3,CAISERGPGQAQETQYF
TRBJ1-1,NA,TRBV7-2,CASSSTGGRNTEAFF
TRBJ1-6,few,TRBV20-1,CSAGQDSPLHF
TRBJ2-1,NA,TRBV12-3/TRBV12-4,CASRSSRASPDEQFF
TRBJ2-5,NA,TRBV15,CATSSMGETQYF
TRBJ1-5,few,TRBV20-1,CSAKAANQPQHF
TRBJ2-7,few,TRBV18,CASSGTGANNEQYF
TRBJ1-1,few,TRBV3-1,CASSQKGVNTEAFF
TRBJ1-1,NA,TRBV11-3,CASSLEGWDMNTEAFF
TRBJ2-5,many,TRBV5-1,CASSLVSGQETQYF
TRBJ1-5,few,TRBV12-3/TRBV12-4,CASSLGRYNQPQHF
TRBJ2-2,few,TRBV5-1,CASKTENTGELFF